This T cell receptor (beta chain) appears in the sequencing data of a study of blood T cell repertoires in COVID-19. In germline, CDR1 is MNHEY, CDR2 SMNVEV (reference sequence). The CDR3 spans 14 residues. The V gene lost 5 bases and the J gene lost 2 bases, with 10 bases spanning the gap. Generated by immunoSEQ multiplex PCR, the TCRdb table keeps only in-frame clones and is missing some. The sample consists of some 180,000 clones, approximately 91% of them appearing once. The V gene is TRBV27, the J gene TRBJ2-1; a weak D match, TRBD2 (6 bases). The sequenced sample was peripheral blood. This sequence was found in a man aged 18 to 35 with COVID-19, enrolled during active disease. CDR3 region: CASSPGGAYNEQFF. The CDR3 nucleotides are TGTGCCAGCAGTCCGGGCGGGGCCTACAATGAGCAGTTCTTC.